This entry concerns a single T cell receptor beta chain. The sample is drawn from a study of Graves' ophthalmopathy and Graves' hyperthyroidism. Study background: Peripheral blood collection took place at initial diagnosis, before any treatment.

With a duration under 3 months, ophthalmopathy in the donors showed moderate-to-severe activity, CAS ≥3 and NOSPECS ≥4. Lactation, pregnancy, uncontrolled infections and other autoimmune diseases were all grounds for excluding patients. V was pared by 3 bases and J by 0 bases, with 8 bases of the junction left unmatched. Germline loops: CDR1 ENHRY, CDR2 SYGVKD. The CDR3 is 16 amino acids. The TCR beta CDR3 regions underwent amplification from RNA transcripts. Following a first-round RT-PCR that used HTBI primers, a second-round multiplex PCR was carried out. TCRdb called the multiplex PCR reads again in MiXCR, with one record for every CDR3 protein. The sample contains fewer than 400,000 distinct CDR3 sequences, 18% of which appear only once.

Sequencing used peripheral blood. This receptor was identified in a woman aged 18-35 years with Graves' ophthalmopathy. The J gene is TRBJ2-7, the V gene TRBV10-3, with 7 positions matching TRBD1. The CDR3 DNA reads TGTGCCATCAGTGAAGGTCGGGGACAGAGCTCCTACGAGCAGTACTTC. Protein product: CAISEGRGQSSYEQYF.